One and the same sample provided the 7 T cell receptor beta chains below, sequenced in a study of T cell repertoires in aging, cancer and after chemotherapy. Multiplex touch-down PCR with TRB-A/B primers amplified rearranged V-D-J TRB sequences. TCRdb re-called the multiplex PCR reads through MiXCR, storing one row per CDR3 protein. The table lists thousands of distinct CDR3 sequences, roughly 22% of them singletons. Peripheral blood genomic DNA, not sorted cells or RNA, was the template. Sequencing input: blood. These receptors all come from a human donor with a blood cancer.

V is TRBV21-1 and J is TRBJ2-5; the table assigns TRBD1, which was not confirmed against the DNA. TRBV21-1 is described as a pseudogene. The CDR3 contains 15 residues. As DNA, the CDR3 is TGTGCCAGCAGCAAAGCGGACAGGGGGCAGGAGACCCAGTACTTC. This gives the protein CASSKADRGQETQYF.

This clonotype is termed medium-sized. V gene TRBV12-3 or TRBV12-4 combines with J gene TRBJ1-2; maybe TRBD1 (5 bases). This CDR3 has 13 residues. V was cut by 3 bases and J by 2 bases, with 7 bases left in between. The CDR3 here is CASSFEGNYGYTF. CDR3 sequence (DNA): TGTGCCAGCAGTTTTGAGGGGAACTATGGCTACACCTTC.

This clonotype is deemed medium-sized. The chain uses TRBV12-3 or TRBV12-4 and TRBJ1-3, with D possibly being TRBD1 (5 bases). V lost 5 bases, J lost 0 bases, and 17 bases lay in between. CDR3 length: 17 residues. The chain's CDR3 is CASSPPDSPSSGNTIYF. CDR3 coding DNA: TGTGCCAGCAGTCCTCCTGACAGCCCCAGCTCTGGAAACACCATATATTTT.

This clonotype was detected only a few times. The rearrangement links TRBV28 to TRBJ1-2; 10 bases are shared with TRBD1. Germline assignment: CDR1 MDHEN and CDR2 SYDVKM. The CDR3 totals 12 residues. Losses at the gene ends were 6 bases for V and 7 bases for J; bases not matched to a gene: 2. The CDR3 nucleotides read TGTGCCAGCAGGGGACAGGGGTTTGGCTACACCTTC. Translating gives CASRGQGFGYTF.

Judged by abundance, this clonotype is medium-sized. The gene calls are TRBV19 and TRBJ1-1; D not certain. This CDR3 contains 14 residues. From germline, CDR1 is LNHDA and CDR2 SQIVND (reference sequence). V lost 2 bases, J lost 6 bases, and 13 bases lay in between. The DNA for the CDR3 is TGTGCCAGTAGTATAAGACTCCTTGTGGCTGAAGCTTTCTTT. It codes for CASSIRLLVAEAFF.

This CDR3 is CSASQGELSGANVLTF. CDR3 coding DNA: TGCAGTGCTAGTCAGGGGGAGCTCTCTGGGGCCAACGTCCTGACTTTC. The chain carries TRBV20-1 and TRBJ2-6; 7 nucleotides agree with TRBD1. This CDR3 spans 16 amino acids. The J segment lost 0 bases and the V segment lost 3 bases, leaving 5 bases of the junction unmatched. The V gene's germline CDR1 is DFQATT and CDR2 SNEGSKA (reference sequence).

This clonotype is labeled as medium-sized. CDR3 residues: CASSFLNTGELFF. The CDR3 DNA is TGTGCCAGCAGTTTCCTTAACACCGGGGAGCTGTTTTTT. The chain is built from TRBV27 and TRBJ2-2; D call uncertain. The length of the CDR3 is 13 residues. V lost 3 bases and J lost 2, with 4 bases in between. The germline V gene encodes CDR1 MNHEY and CDR2 SMNVEV (reference sequence).